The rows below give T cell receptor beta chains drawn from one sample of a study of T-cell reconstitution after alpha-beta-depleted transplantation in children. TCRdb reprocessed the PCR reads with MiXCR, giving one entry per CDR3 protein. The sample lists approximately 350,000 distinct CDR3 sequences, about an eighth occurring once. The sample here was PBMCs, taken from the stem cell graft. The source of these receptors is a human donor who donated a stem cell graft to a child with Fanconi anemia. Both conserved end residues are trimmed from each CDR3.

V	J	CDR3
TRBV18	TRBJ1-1	ASSPKTGGVVAEAF
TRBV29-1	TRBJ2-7	SVKNYEQY
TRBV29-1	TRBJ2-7	SAKNQGYEQY
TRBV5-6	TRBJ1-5	ASSRRKHSSNQPQH
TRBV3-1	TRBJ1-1	ASSQFFGTEAF
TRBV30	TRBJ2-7	AWSWASGPSEQY
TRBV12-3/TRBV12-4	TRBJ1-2	ASSSSGGGGYGYT
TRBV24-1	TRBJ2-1	ATSDYPDRQF
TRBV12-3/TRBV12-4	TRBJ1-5	ASSSPTSDLGPQH
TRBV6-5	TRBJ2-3	ASRPTGGIDTQY
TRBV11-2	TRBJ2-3	ASSSWGQGNTDTQY
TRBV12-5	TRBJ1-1	ASGLGQVAEAF
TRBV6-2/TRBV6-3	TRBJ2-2	ASTDLGATGELF
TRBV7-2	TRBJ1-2	ASSPSKIYGYT
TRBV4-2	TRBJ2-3	ASSQVAAGPHTDTQY
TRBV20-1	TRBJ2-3	SALSPGQGVEDTQY
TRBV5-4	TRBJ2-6	ASSLPGASGANVLT
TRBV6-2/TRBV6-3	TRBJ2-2	ASRIDGNTGELF
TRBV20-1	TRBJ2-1	SAREPLTSGGGDEQF
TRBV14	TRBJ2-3	ASSLVPGPDTQY
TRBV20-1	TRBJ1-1	SVARGGTEAF
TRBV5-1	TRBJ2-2	ASVATQGATGELF
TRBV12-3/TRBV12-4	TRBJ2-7	AISFHGTEY
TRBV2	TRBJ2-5	ASSHNRGRVGETQY
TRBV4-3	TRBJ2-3	ASSQDRAGDASSTDTQY
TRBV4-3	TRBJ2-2	ASSPQGSYRGGSFPGELF
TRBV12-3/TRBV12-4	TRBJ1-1	ASRQGNTEAF
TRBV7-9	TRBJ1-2	ASSLDDRST
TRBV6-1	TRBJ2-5	ASSILAGRGETQY
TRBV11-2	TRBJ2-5	ASSRGRRSQETQY
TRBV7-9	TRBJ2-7	ASSPKGQTSYEQY
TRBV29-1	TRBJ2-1	SVDRVHEQF
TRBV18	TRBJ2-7	ASSPDRTNEQY
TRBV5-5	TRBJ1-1	ASSSLQGGTEAF
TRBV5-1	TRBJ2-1	ASSGPTYNEQF
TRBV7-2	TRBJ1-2	ASSIPGPITYGYT
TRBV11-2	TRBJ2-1	ASSADFNEQF
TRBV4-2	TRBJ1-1	ASTVSVENTEAF
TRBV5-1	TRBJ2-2	ASSSLQATGELF
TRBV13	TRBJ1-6	ASSAGQGDGNSPLH
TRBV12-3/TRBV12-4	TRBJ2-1	ASSILAGGPYEQF
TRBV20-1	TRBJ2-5	SAGGDSWTVETQY
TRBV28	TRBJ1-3	ASSLSRSGNTIY
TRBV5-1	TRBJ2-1	ASSAQSQGSYNEQF
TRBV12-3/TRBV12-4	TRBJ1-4	ASRGSGEKLF
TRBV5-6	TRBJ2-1	ASSLWQGDNEQF
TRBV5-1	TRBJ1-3	ASRFAAGNTIY
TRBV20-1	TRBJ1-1	SALRTTEAF
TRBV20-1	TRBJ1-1	SAAAPQGPNTEAF
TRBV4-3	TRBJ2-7	ASSQVERRAVEEQY
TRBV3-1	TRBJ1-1	ASSQDWEPEAF
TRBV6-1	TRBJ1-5	ASTRTSWNQPQH
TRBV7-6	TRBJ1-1	ASSFPGGVLNTEAF
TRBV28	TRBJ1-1	ASSYEQGDLGTEAF
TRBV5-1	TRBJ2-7	ASSSLGLENYEQY